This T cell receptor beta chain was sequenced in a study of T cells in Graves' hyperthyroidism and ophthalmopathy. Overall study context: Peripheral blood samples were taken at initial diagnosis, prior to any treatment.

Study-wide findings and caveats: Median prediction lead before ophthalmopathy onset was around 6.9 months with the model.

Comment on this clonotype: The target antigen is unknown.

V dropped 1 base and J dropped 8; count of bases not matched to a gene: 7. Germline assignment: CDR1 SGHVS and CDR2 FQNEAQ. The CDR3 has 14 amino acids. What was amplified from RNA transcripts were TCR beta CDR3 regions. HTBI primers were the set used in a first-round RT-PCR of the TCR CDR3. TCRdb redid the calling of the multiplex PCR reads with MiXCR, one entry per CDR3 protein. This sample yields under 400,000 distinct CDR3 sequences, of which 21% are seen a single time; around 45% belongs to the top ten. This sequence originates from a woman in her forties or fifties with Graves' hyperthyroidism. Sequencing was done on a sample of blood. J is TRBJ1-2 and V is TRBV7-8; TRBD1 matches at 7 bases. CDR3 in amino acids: CASSLVQGLFGYTF. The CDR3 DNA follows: TGTGCCAGCAGCTTAGTACAGGGGTTGTTCGGCTACACCTTC.